This T cell receptor beta chain was captured by sequencing in a study of T cell responses to AZD1222 COVID-19 vaccine. Study context: Timing groups of about 4 and about 12 weeks for second doses were pooled.

Repertoires were generated with immunoSEQ multiplex PCR, while TCRdb's copy carries only in-frame clones and drops some. The data contain some 110,000 clones, 85% to 95% of them singletons. Germline assignment: CDR1 SGHKS and CDR2 YYEKEE (reference sequence). V gave up 3 bases and J gave up 5 bases, with 10 bases separating them. The length of the CDR3 is 13 residues. The V call is TRBV5-5, the J call TRBJ2-3; a weak D match, TRBD1 (5 bases). The clonotype comes from an adult in good health. The sequenced sample was peripheral blood, obtained on day 0 of AZD1222 vaccination. The CDR3 protein is CASSSAGIDTQYF. The DNA of the CDR3 is TGTGCCAGCAGCTCAGCAGGGATAGATACGCAGTATTTT.